This T cell receptor (beta chain) was identified during a study of blood T cell repertoires in COVID-19. The CDR3 runs 14 residues. Germline V gives CDR1 SGHRS, CDR2 YFSETQ. V shed 4 bases, J shed 5 bases, and the junction held 5 bases outside the gene matches. Data came from immunoSEQ multiplex PCR; TCRdb stores just in-frame clones and leaves some out. The sample consists of approximately 50,000 clones, more than 85% of them appearing once. The specimen was peripheral blood. The chain employs TRBV5-1 and TRBJ1-2; 10 bases align to TRBD1. This TCR came from a man aged 50 or older with active COVID-19. The chain's CDR3 is CASSPGTGEYGYTF. As DNA, the CDR3 is TGCGCCAGCAGCCCCGGGACAGGGGAATATGGCTACACCTTC.